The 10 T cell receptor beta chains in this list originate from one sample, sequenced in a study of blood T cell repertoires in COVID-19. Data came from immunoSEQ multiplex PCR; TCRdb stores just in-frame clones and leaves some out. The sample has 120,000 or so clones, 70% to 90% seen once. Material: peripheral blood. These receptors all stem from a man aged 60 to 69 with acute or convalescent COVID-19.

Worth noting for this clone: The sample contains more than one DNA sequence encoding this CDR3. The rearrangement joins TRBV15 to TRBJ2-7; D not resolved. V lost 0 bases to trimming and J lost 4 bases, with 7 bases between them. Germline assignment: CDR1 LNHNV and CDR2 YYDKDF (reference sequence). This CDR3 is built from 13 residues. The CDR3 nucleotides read TGTGCCACCAGCAGAGAAACCGGGTACGAGCAGTACTTC. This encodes CATSRETGYEQYF.

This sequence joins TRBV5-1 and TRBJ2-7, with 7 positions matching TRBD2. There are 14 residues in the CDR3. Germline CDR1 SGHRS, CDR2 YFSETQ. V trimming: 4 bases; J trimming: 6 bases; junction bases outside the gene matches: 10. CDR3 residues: CASSLGGSFGEQYF. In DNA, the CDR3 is TGCGCCAGCAGCCTCGGCGGGAGTTTCGGCGAGCAGTACTTC.

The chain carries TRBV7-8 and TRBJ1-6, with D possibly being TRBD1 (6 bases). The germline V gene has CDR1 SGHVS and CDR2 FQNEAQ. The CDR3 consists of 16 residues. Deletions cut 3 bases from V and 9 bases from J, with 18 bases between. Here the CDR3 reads CASSLDSTALGSPLHF. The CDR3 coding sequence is TGTGCCAGCAGCTTGGACAGTACAGCATTGGGTTCACCCCTCCACTTT. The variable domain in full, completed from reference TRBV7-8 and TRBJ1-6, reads GAGVSQSPRYKVAKRGQDVALRCDPISGHVSLFWYQQALGQGPEFLTYFQNEAQLDKSGLPSDRFFAERPEGSVSTLKIQRTQQEDSAVYLCASSLDSTALGSPLHFGNGTRLTVT.

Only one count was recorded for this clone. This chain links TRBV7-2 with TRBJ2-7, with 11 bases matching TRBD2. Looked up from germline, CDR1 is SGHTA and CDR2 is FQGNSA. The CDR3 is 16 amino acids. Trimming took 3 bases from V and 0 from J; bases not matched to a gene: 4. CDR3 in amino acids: CASSFVLAGGSYEQYF. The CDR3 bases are TGTGCCAGCAGCTTCGTTCTAGCGGGAGGCTCCTACGAGCAGTACTTC.

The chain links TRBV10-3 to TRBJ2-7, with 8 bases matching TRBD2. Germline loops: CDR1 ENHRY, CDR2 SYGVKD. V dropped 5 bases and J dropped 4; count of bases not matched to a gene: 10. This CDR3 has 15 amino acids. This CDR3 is CAISQSGSQSYEQYF. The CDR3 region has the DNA TGTGCCATCAGTCAGAGCGGGAGTCAGTCTTACGAGCAGTACTTC.

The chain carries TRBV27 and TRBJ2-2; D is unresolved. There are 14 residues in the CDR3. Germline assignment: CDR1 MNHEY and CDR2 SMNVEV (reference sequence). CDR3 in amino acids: CPFNSLRNTGELFF. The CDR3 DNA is TGTCCCTTCAATAGCCTCAGGAACACCGGGGAGCTGTTTTTT.

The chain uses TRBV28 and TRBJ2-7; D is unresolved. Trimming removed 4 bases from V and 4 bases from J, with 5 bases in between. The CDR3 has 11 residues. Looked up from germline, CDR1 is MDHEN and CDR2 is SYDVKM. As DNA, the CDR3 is TGTGCCAGCAGTTCGAGGTACGAGCAGTACTTC. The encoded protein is CASSSRYEQYF.

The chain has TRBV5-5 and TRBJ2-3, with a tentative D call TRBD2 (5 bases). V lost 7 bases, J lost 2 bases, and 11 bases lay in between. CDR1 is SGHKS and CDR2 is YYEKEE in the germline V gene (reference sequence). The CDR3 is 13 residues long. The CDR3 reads CASRRGATDTQYF. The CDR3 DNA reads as TGTGCCAGCCGACGGGGAGCCACAGATACGCAGTATTTT.

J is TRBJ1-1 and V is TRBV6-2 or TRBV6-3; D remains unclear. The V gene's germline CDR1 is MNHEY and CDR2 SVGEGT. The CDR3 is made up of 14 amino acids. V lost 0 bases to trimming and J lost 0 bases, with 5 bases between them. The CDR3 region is CASSYSELNTEAFF. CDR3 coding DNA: TGTGCCAGCAGTTACTCAGAGCTGAACACTGAAGCTTTCTTT.

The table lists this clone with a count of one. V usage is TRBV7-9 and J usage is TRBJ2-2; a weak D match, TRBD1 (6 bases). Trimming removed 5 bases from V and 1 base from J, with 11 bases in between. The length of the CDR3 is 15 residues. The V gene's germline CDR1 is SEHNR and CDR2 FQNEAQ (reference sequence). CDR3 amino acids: CASSPADRNTGELFF. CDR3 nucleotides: TGTGCCAGCAGCCCAGCGGACAGGAACACCGGGGAGCTGTTTTTT.